Reported below is one TCR beta chain. Its antigen is still unknown. TCRdb's table, derived via immunoSEQ multiplex PCR, lists solely in-frame clones and lacks some. There are over 30,000 clones in the sample; more than 55% occur only once, and approximately 10% lies in the top ten. These data are taken from a study of a mutant IDH1 vaccine in newly diagnosed glioma. Turning to the study itself: Vaccines were first given 4-6 weeks after radiotherapy alone, or with temozolomide cycles. Treated patients showed a male proportion of around 62%, a female proportion of 37.5%, and a mean age of about 44 years. Former treatment meant radiotherapy, temozolomide, or both; the majority had gotten both.

Time point given: week 5, during vaccination. The content of each vaccine dose was 300 ug of mutant IDH1 20-mer peptide, and topical imiquimod accompanied it. The germline gives CDR1 GTSNPN, CDR2 SVGIG (reference sequence). Trimming left V 2 bases short and J 3 bases short, with 8 bases between. The CDR3 is made up of 13 amino acids. The clonotype originates from a woman under 30 with glioma. The chain carries TRBV30 and TRBJ1-3; D ambiguous. Sample: PBMCs, taken from a glioma patient whose treatment included an IDH1 peptide vaccine. The CDR3 sequence is CAWSSRRGNTIYF. In DNA, the CDR3 is TGTGCCTGGAGTTCTCGGCGTGGAAACACCATATATTTT. The entire variable domain, with the rest obtained from reference TRBV30 and TRBJ1-3, is as follows: SQTIHQWPATLVQPVGSPLSLECTVEGTSNPNLYWYRQAAGRGLQLLFYSVGIGQISSEVPQNLSASRPQDRQFILSSKKLLLSDSGFYLCAWSSRRGNTIYFGEGSWLTVV.